What follows are 8 T cell receptor beta chains derived from one specimen sequenced in a study of T cell responses to AZD1222 COVID-19 vaccine. The table came from immunoSEQ multiplex PCR; TCRdb's copy has only in-frame clones and leaves some out. The data contain just under 150,000 clones, approximately 89% of them singletons. Sample: peripheral blood, taken 28 days after the second AZD1222 dose. Receptors were obtained from an adult who received the AZD1222 COVID-19 vaccine.

The V gene is TRBV6-2 or TRBV6-3, the J gene TRBJ2-7, with 8 bases identical to TRBD1. The CDR3 loop spans 16 amino acids. Germline-derived CDR1 and CDR2 are MNHEY and SVGEGT. With 0 bases clipped from V and 3 bases from J, the junction kept 7 bases outside the gene matches. CDR3 sequence: CASSYSTPGGGYEQYF. The CDR3 bases are TGTGCCAGCAGTTACTCCACCCCAGGGGGCGGCTACGAGCAGTACTTC.

The count of this clone is one. The genes are TRBV7-3 and TRBJ2-1, with no clear D. This CDR3 has 14 residues. CDR1 is SGHTA and CDR2 is FQGTGA in the germline V gene. Between the trimmed V and J ends, which lost 5 bases and 6 bases, there was a span of 14 bases. The CDR3 loop is CASSPKGDINEQFF. CDR3 sequence (DNA): TGTGCCAGCAGCCCCAAGGGTGACATCAATGAGCAGTTCTTC.

The chain joins TRBV10-3 to TRBJ2-3; the D gene could be TRBD1 or TRBD2 (5 bases each). The V end lost 8 bases, the J end lost 4 bases, and 19 bases lay between the germline ends. This CDR3 spans 15 amino acids. Germline values: CDR1 ENHRY, CDR2 SYGVKD. The CDR3 nucleotides are TGTGCCATCCGGGACCTCCAATCCCCCCCAGATACGCAGTATTTT. Translation: CAIRDLQSPPDTQYF.

J is TRBJ1-6 and V is TRBV7-2; 11 bases align to TRBD1. Losses at the gene ends were 3 bases for V and 0 bases for J; bases not matched to a gene: 4. The CDR3 has 18 residues. Germline V gives CDR1 SGHTA, CDR2 FQGNSA. The CDR3 spells CASSFSGTGGSYNSPLHF. The DNA of the CDR3 is TGTGCCAGCAGCTTTTCCGGGACAGGGGGCTCCTATAATTCACCCCTCCACTTT.

The chain's CDR3 is CAISGITPVVGGAPLGNTEAFF. CDR3 DNA sequence: TGTGCCATCAGCGGTATTACCCCGGTTGTTGGGGGCGCCCCCTTAGGGAACACTGAAGCTTTCTTT. The rearrangement joins TRBV10-3 to TRBJ1-1, with D tentatively TRBD1 (6 bases). CDR3 length: 22 amino acids. V lost 6 bases and J lost 1, with 36 bases in between. CDR1 ENHRY and CDR2 SYGVKD come from the germline V gene.

The chain couples TRBV4-1 to TRBJ2-6, with 7 bases that match TRBD2. The CDR3 totals 17 residues. Germline trimming cut 2 bases from V and 4 bases from J; bases unmatched to any gene: 8. In germline, CDR1 is MGHRA, CDR2 YSYEKL. CDR3 DNA: TGCGCCAGCAGCCAACCTGGGCGGGGGTCCGGGGCCAACGTCCTGACTTTC. Amino acids: CASSQPGRGSGANVLTF.

This chain links TRBV15 with TRBJ1-4; TRBD1 might be the D (5 bases). The CDR3 is 15 amino acids. The ends were cut back, 0 bases at V and 8 bases at J, with 13 bases in the middle. Per the germline V gene, CDR1 is LNHNV and CDR2 is YYDKDF (reference sequence). In nucleotides, the CDR3 is TGTGCCACCAGCAGAGACGAAGGGGTGGGCGAAAAACTGTTTTTT. Translation gives CATSRDEGVGEKLFF.

This clone was observed a handful of times. This chain uses TRBV29-1 with TRBJ2-6, with no clear D. The CDR3 runs to 14 residues. V was cut by 5 bases and J by 0 bases, with 8 bases left in between. Germline lookup yields CDR1 SQVTM and CDR2 ANQGSEA. The CDR3 loop is CSVSDGSGANVLTF. The DNA for the CDR3 is TGCAGCGTTTCGGATGGCTCTGGGGCCAACGTCCTGACTTTC.